These 5 T cell receptor beta chains came from one sample sequenced in a study of blood T cells in healthy people across ages. Through a sample-barcoded 5' primer and a J-beta primer mix, a second PCR was run for about 6 to 12 cycles. MiXCR was run by TCRdb on the 5' RACE reads, yielding one entry per CDR3 protein. The data hold 1 million to 1.2 million distinct CDR3 sequences, with approximately 38% observed a single time. The specimen sequenced was blood. The source of these receptors is a man aged 18 to 30 in good health.

The chain recombines TRBV29-1 with TRBJ2-3, with TRBD1 matching 9 bases. The CDR3 sequence is 15 residues long. Per germline, CDR1 SQVTM and CDR2 ANQGSEA. After removal of 8 bases from V and 1 base from J, the junction contained 10 bases not matched to a gene. CDR3 in amino acids: CSLGGRTGGTDTQYF. The CDR3 nucleotides read TGCAGCCTAGGGGGGAGGACAGGGGGCACAGATACGCAGTATTTT.

The table lists this clonotype with many counts. The V gene is TRBV10-3, the J gene TRBJ1-2; D call uncertain. The CDR3 covers 11 residues. Trimming removed 8 bases from V and 2 bases from J, with 6 bases in between. CDR1 ENHRY and CDR2 SYGVKD come from the germline V gene. CDR3 in DNA: TGTGCCATCCGGGGAAACTATGGCTACACCTTC. It specifies CAIRGNYGYTF.

The V gene is TRBV29-1, the J gene TRBJ2-2, with 9 bases identical to TRBD1. V was pared by 8 bases and J by 6 bases, with 4 bases of the junction left unmatched. Germline V lookup: CDR1 SQVTM, CDR2 ANQGSEA. CDR3 length: 12 amino acids. The CDR3 region is CSTGQGSGELFF. In nucleotides, the CDR3 is TGCAGCACTGGACAGGGGTCCGGGGAGCTGTTTTTT.

The rearrangement links TRBV6-5 to TRBJ1-6; D remains unclear. Germline V gene sequence: CDR1 MNHEY, CDR2 SVGAGI. The V end was cut by 3 bases, the J end by 8 bases, with 8 bases between. CDR3 length: 13 amino acids. The CDR3 DNA reads TGTGCCAGCAGTTATCGGGGTTATTCACCCCTCCACTTT. It codes for CASSYRGYSPLHF.

The V gene is TRBV6-5, the J gene TRBJ2-1; 9 bases are shared with TRBD2. Trimming took 6 bases from V and 4 from J; bases not matched to a gene: 10. The CDR3 consists of 16 residues. Germline lookup yields CDR1 MNHEY and CDR2 SVGAGI. The CDR3 reads CASSTYSGGGYNEQFF. For the CDR3, the DNA is TGTGCCAGCAGCACCTATAGCGGGGGTGGGTACAATGAGCAGTTCTTC.